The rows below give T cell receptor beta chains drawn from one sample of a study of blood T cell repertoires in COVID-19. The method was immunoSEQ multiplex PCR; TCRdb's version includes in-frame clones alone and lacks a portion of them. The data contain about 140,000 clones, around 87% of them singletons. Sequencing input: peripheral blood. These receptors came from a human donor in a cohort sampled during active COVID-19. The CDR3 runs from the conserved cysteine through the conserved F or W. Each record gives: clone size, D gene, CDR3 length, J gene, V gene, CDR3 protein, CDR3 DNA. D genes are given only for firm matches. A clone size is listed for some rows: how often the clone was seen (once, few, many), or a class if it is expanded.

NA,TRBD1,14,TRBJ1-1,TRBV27,CASSFPGGNTEAFF,TGTGCCAGCAGTTTCCCAGGGGGTAACACTGAAGCTTTCTTT
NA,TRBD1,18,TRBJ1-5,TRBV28,CASSRRRHRGNSNQPQHF,TGTGCCAGCAGTCGACGTCGTCACAGGGGGAATAGCAATCAGCCCCAGCATTTT
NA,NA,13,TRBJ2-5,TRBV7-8,CASSNRFGETQYF,TGTGCCAGCAGCAACCGCTTCGGAGAGACCCAGTACTTC
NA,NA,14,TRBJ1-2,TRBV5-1,CASSLGEIRGGYTF,TGCGCCAGCAGCTTGGGGGAAATCAGGGGCGGCTACACCTTC
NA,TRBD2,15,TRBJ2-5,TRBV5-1,CASSWGLAGEETQYF,TGCGCCAGCAGCTGGGGACTAGCGGGGGAAGAGACCCAGTACTTC
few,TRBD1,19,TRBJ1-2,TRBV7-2,CASSTRDLLNRGQDTGYTF,TGTGCCAGCAGCACCCGAGATCTTCTTAACAGGGGGCAAGATACTGGCTACACCTTC
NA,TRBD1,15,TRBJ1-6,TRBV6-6,CASSYPDRVDSPLHF,TGTGCCAGCAGTTACCCCGACAGGGTGGATTCACCCCTCCACTTT
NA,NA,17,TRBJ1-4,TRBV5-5,CASSSRTVRLTNEKLFF,TGTGCCAGCAGTTCAAGGACAGTTAGACTAACTAATGAAAAACTGTTTTTT
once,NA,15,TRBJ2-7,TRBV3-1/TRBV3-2,CASSQEWADRYEQYF,TGTGCCAGCAGCCAAGAATGGGCAGACCGCTACGAGCAGTACTTC
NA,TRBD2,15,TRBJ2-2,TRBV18,CASSPRELNTGELFF,TGTGCCAGCTCACCGCGGGAGCTTAACACCGGGGAGCTGTTTTTT
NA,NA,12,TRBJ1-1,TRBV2,CATKQGRTEAFF,TGTGCCACGAAACAGGGACGAACTGAAGCTTTCTTT
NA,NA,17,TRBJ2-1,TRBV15,CATSRDFTRGSYNEQFF,TGTGCCACCAGCAGAGACTTTACGCGGGGTTCCTACAATGAGCAGTTCTTC
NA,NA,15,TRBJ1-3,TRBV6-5,CASRSTGSSGNTIYF,TGTGCCAGCAGGTCTACAGGGAGCTCTGGAAACACCATATATTTT
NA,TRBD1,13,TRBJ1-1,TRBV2,CASRGTAGTEAFF,TGTGCCAGCAGAGGGACAGCTGGCACTGAAGCTTTCTTT
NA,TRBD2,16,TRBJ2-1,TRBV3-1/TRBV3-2,CASSQWGLAGVGEQFF,TGTGCCAGCAGCCAATGGGGACTAGCGGGAGTGGGGGAGCAGTTCTTC
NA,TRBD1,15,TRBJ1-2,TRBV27,CASTLYGTANYGYTF,TGTGCCAGCACCCTATACGGGACAGCTAACTATGGCTACACCTTC
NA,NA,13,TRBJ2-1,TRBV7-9,CASSLGLYNEQFF,TGTGCCAGCAGCTTAGGGCTTTACAATGAGCAGTTCTTC
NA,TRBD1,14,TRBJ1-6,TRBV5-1,CASSFGQGGGPLHF,TGCGCCAGCAGCTTCGGACAGGGAGGAGGACCCCTCCACTTT
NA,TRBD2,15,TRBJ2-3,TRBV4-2,CASSEASGGGPPLYF,TGTGCCAGCAGCGAAGCTAGCGGGGGGGGGCCCCCGCTGTATTTT
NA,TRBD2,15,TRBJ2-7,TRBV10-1,CASSDHSGGSYEQYF,TGCGCCAGCAGTGACCATAGCGGGGGGTCCTACGAGCAGTACTTC
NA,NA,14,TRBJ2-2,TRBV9,CASSVGTNTGELFF,TGTGCCAGCAGCGTAGGGACTAACACCGGGGAGCTGTTTTTT
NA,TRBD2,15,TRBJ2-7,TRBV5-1,CASSLVGLVGDEQYF,TGCGCCAGCAGCTTGGTTGGACTAGTAGGGGACGAGCAGTACTTC
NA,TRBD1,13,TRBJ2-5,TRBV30,CAWTSGTARTQYF,TGTGCCTGGACTTCCGGGACAGCCAGGACCCAGTACTTC
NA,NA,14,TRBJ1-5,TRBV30,CAWSGGLLAQPQHF,TGTGCCTGGAGTGGGGGGCTTTTAGCCCAGCCCCAGCATTTT
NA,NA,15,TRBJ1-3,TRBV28,CASSLRLSSGNTIYF,TGTGCCAGCAGTTTACGTCTGAGCTCTGGAAACACCATATATTTT
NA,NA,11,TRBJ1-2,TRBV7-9,CASGRDYGYTF,TGTGCCAGCGGGAGGGACTATGGCTACACCTTC
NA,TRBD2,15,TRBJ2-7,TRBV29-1,CSARGLAGPSYEQYF,TGCAGCGCCCGAGGACTAGCGGGGCCCTCCTACGAGCAGTACTTC
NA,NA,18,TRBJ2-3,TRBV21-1,CASSKEGRDVSETDTQYF,TGTGCCAGCAGCAAAGAGGGGCGGGACGTGTCGGAGACAGATACGCAGTATTTT
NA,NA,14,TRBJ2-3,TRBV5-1,CASSLRRDTDTQYF,TGCGCCAGCAGCTTGCGGAGGGACACAGATACGCAGTATTTT
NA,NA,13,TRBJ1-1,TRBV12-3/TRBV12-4,CASSLSRHTEAFF,TGTGCCAGCAGTCTTAGCCGGCACACTGAAGCTTTCTTT
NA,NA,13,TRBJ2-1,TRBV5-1,CASSSLRENEQFF,TGCGCCAGCAGCTCCCTGAGGGAAAATGAGCAGTTCTTC
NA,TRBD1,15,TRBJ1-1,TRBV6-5,CASSPSYRGDTEAFF,TGTGCCAGCAGTCCCTCCTACAGGGGAGACACTGAAGCTTTCTTT